These 5 T cell receptor beta chains came from one sample sequenced in a study of T cell changes during pregnancy in multiple sclerosis. TCRdb's copy holds only in-frame clones and misses some; the assay was immunoSEQ multiplex PCR. Here the sample spans about 59,000 clones, about 90% being singletons. The sequenced sample was peripheral blood, obtained in the first trimester of pregnancy. These receptors all come from a female donor in good health, enrolled as a control in a pregnancy study.

This chain connects TRBV7-9 to TRBJ2-1; 10 bases are a match to TRBD1. Per germline, CDR1 SEHNR and CDR2 FQNEAQ (reference sequence). The CDR3 spans 15 residues. Trimming removed 6 bases from V and 7 bases from J; junction bases left unmatched: 9. The CDR3 region has the DNA TGTGCCAGCAGGCTCTCCGGGACAGGGGTGAATGAGCAGTTCTTC. It specifies CASRLSGTGVNEQFF.

The chain employs TRBV30 and TRBJ1-2; D unclear. Germline V gives CDR1 GTSNPN, CDR2 SVGIG (reference sequence). V was pared by 0 bases and J by 7 bases, with 12 bases between. This CDR3 has 13 amino acids. This CDR3 reads CAWSVRFEGGYTF. CDR3 DNA: TGTGCCTGGAGTGTACGATTTGAGGGTGGCTACACCTTC.

V gene TRBV7-9 combines with J gene TRBJ2-7; TRBD2 might be the D (6 bases). CDR3 length: 14 residues. The V gene lost 5 bases and the J gene lost 7 bases, with 18 bases spanning the gap. CDR1 and CDR2 (germline): SEHNR, FQNEAQ (reference sequence). DNA for the CDR3: TGTGCCAGCAGCGGCGGGACGGCCGCGAGTGAGCAGTACTTC. It codes for CASSGGTAASEQYF.

The chain carries TRBV6-5 and TRBJ1-2; 8 bases map to TRBD1. Germline V gene sequence: CDR1 MNHEY, CDR2 SVGAGI. Unmatched junction bases numbered 0, after V lost 0 bases and J lost 3 bases. CDR3 length equals 14 residues. CDR3 region: CASSYSTGDYGYTF. As DNA, the CDR3 is TGTGCCAGCAGTTACTCGACAGGGGACTATGGCTACACCTTC.

This chain joins TRBV12-1 and TRBJ2-2; the table's TRBD2 call for D was not verified on the DNA. TRBV12-1 is flagged as a pseudogene. The CDR3 has 15 residues. The CDR3 sequence: CASSSDPRSLRELFF. The DNA for the CDR3 is TGTGCCAGCAGCTCCGACCCCCGTAGCCTCCGGGAGCTGTTTTTT.